Sequencing of this T cell receptor (beta chain) was carried out in a study of blood T cell repertoires in COVID-19. In the original processing: The authors estimated nucleated cell counts from reference gene primer amplification. Sequenced by immunoSEQ multiplex PCR; TCRdb stores in-frame clones only, minus some. For V, J and clone size, that table is used; D and trimming come from the DNA. The table has under 15,000 clones, under 95% seen once. V lost 2 bases and J 3 bases, leaving 7 bases between the germline ends. Germline loops: CDR1 MNHEY, CDR2 SMNVEV (reference sequence). CDR3 length equals 13 residues.

Sequencing was done on a sample of peripheral blood. The chain combines TRBV27 with TRBJ1-2; possibly TRBD1 for D (6 bases). The receptor was derived from a man between 65 and 85 years old with active COVID-19. The CDR3 region is CASSLTGYYGYTF. CDR3 nucleotides: TGTGCCAGCAGTTTAACAGGGTACTATGGCTACACCTTC.